What follows are 30 T cell receptor beta chains derived from one specimen sequenced in a study of cytomegalovirus exposure and HLA in healthy donors. Vbeta (60) and Jbeta (13) primers were used in the PCR. TCRdb's copy holds only in-frame clones and misses some; the assay was immunoSEQ multiplex PCR. Here the sample spans roughly 140,000 clones, 80% to 85% being singletons. Sample: PBMCs. All receptors derive from a male donor in good health and CMV-seronegative.

V gene TRBV13 combines with J gene TRBJ2-7; 10 bases are shared with TRBD1. This CDR3 comprises 16 residues. The germline gives CDR1 PRHDT, CDR2 FYEKMQ (reference sequence). V was pared by 4 bases and J by 2 bases, with 8 bases of the junction left unmatched. CDR3 coding DNA: TGTGCCAGCAGCTCACCCAGGGACAGGGGTACCTACGAGCAGTACTTC. Encoded protein: CASSSPRDRGTYEQYF.

The V call is TRBV2, the J call TRBJ2-5; D perhaps matches TRBD2 (6 bases). TRBJ2-7 matches the DNA end more closely, so the J call is doubtful. The CDR3 covers 14 residues. Germline V gene lookup returns CDR1 SNHLY and CDR2 FYNNEI. The CDR3 reads CASSGGDRIYEQYF. The CDR3 DNA reads TGTGCCAGCAGTGGGGGGGACCGAATCTACGAGCAGTACTTC.

This clone has more than one count but fewer than ten. This same CDR3 is encoded by further DNA sequences in the sample. This sequence joins TRBV6-5 and TRBJ2-7; 8 bases agree with TRBD1. V was pared by 2 bases and J by 4 bases, with 4 bases of the junction left unmatched. The CDR3 has 14 amino acids. Germline V lookup: CDR1 MNHEY, CDR2 SVGAGI. The CDR3 nucleotides read TGTGCCAGCAGTTACGGGCAGGGGGCTTACGAGCAGTACTTC. Translated, it gives CASSYGQGAYEQYF.

V and J are TRBV27 and TRBJ2-1; 7 nucleotides agree with TRBD2. The CDR3 covers 13 residues. Losses at the gene ends were 4 bases for V and 10 bases for J; bases not matched to a gene: 7. Germline CDR1 is MNHEY and CDR2 is SMNVEV (reference sequence). The CDR3 DNA sequence: TGTGCCAGCAGTTCCTGGGAGGGAGGCGAGCAGTTCTTC. Translation gives CASSSWEGGEQFF.

V and J are TRBV9 and TRBJ2-7, with D tentatively TRBD2 (5 bases). The length of the CDR3 is 14 residues. Germline lookup yields CDR1 SGDLS and CDR2 YYNGEE. The germline V and J ends were trimmed by 3 bases and 2 bases, with 12 bases remaining between them. The CDR3 DNA reads TGTGCCAGCAGCGCCCGGACTTCCCCCTACGAGCAGTACTTC. It codes for CASSARTSPYEQYF. The whole variable domain, remainder taken from reference TRBV9 and TRBJ2-7, is DSGVTQTPKHLITATGQRVTLRCSPRSGDLSVYWYQQSLDQGLQFLIQYYNGEERAKGNILERFSAQQFPDLHSELNLSSLELGDSALYFCASSARTSPYEQYFGPGTRLTVT.

This chain links TRBV5-1 with TRBJ2-3, with no clear D. The CDR3 runs to 14 residues. V lost 1 base, J lost 2 bases, and 8 bases lay in between. Germline V gene sequence: CDR1 SGHRS, CDR2 YFSETQ. CDR3 region: CASSLQAFTDTQYF. CDR3 bases: TGCGCCAGCAGCTTGCAGGCCTTCACAGATACGCAGTATTTT. Combining the CDR3 with reference TRBV5-1 and TRBJ2-3 gives the whole variable domain KAGVTQTPRYLIKTRGQQVTLSCSPISGHRSVSWYQQTPGQGLQFLFEYFSETQRNKGNFPGRFSGRQFSNSRSEMNVSTLELGDSALYLCASSLQAFTDTQYFGPGTRLTVL.

CDR3 in amino acids: CSVELHTKNIQYF. Written as DNA, the CDR3 is TGCAGCGTTGAGCTCCACACCAAAAACATTCAGTACTTC. This chain uses TRBV29-1 with TRBJ2-4; D remains unclear. The CDR3 loop spans 13 amino acids. Between the trimmed V and J ends, which lost 3 bases and 2 bases, there was a span of 8 bases. Germline assignment: CDR1 SQVTM and CDR2 ANQGSEA.

The genes are TRBV18 and TRBJ2-2, with a weak D call TRBD1 (5 bases). Between the trimmed V and J ends, which lost 4 bases and 1 base, there was a span of 19 bases. The CDR3 extends over 18 amino acids. Germline V gene data show CDR1 as KGHSH and CDR2 as LQKENI. This CDR3 is CASSHRRARALNTGELFF. In DNA form, the CDR3 reads TGTGCCAGCTCACATCGCCGGGCCAGGGCCTTGAACACCGGGGAGCTGTTTTTT. The variable domain in full, with the rest retrieved from reference TRBV18 and TRBJ2-2, is NAGVMQNPRHLVRRRGQEARLRCSPMKGHSHVYWYRQLPEEGLKFMVYLQKENIIDESGMPKERFSAEFPKEGPSILRIQQVVRGDSAAYFCASSHRRARALNTGELFFGEGSRLTVL.

The chain combines TRBV7-8 with TRBJ2-3; the match to TRBD1 covers 10 bases. J gave up 4 bases and V 8 bases, and 12 bases lay outside the gene matches. The CDR3 spans 16 residues. Germline V gene sequence: CDR1 SGHVS, CDR2 FQNEAQ. CDR3 nucleotide sequence: TGTGCCAGCGGACCCCGGCGGGACAGGGGACCAGATACGCAGTATTTT. Translated: CASGPRRDRGPDTQYF. Combining the CDR3 with reference TRBV7-8 and TRBJ2-3 gives the whole variable domain GAGVSQSPRYKVAKRGQDVALRCDPISGHVSLFWYQQALGQGPEFLTYFQNEAQLDKSGLPSDRFFAERPEGSVSTLKIQRTQQEDSAVYLCASGPRRDRGPDTQYFGPGTRLTVL.

V and J are TRBV28 and TRBJ2-1; 10 nucleotides align to TRBD1. The CDR3 sequence is 15 residues long. The J segment lost 9 bases and the V segment lost 5 bases, leaving 10 bases of the junction unmatched. Germline V gene lookup returns CDR1 MDHEN and CDR2 SYDVKM. CDR3 sequence: CASSTRDRGICEQFF. The CDR3 coding sequence is TGTGCCAGCAGTACCCGGGACAGGGGTATATGTGAGCAGTTCTTC.

The chain carries TRBV7-8 and TRBJ1-4; TRBD1 matches 9 bases. The CDR3 extends over 16 amino acids. Looked up from germline, CDR1 is SGHVS and CDR2 is FQNEAQ. V was clipped by 4 bases and J by 3 bases; unmatched bases: 6. The CDR3 loop is CASSYYRGRANEKLFF. The CDR3 DNA sequence: TGTGCCAGCAGCTACTACAGGGGGCGAGCTAATGAAAAACTGTTTTTT.

This chain uses TRBV28 with TRBJ1-5; TRBD1 is a possible D gene (5 bases). V was clipped by 6 bases and J by 3 bases, with 15 bases between them. This CDR3 comprises 15 residues. Germline V gene data show CDR1 as MDHEN and CDR2 as SYDVKM. CDR3 nucleotide sequence: TGTGCCAGCAGCCAACCGACAGCTCTCAATCAGCCCCAGCATTTT. Protein: CASSQPTALNQPQHF.

The J gene is TRBJ2-5, the V gene TRBV13; D possibly corresponds to TRBD2 (6 bases). Germline V lookup: CDR1 PRHDT, CDR2 FYEKMQ (reference sequence). V was trimmed by 6 bases and J by 3 bases, leaving 8 bases between them. The CDR3 sequence is 12 residues long. CDR3 region: CASRGTEETQYF. The DNA of the CDR3 is TGTGCCAGCAGAGGGACTGAAGAGACCCAGTACTTC.

The J gene is TRBJ2-7, the V gene TRBV30, with 7 nucleotides matching TRBD2. The length of the CDR3 is 16 residues. In germline, CDR1 is GTSNPN, CDR2 SVGIG (reference sequence). V lost 2 bases to trimming and J lost 2 bases; unmatched junction nucleotides: 12. The CDR3: CAWSPTLLAEPYEQYF. The CDR3 DNA follows: TGTGCCTGGAGTCCTACCCTCCTAGCGGAGCCCTACGAGCAGTACTTC.

This chain links TRBV7-9 with TRBJ2-3, with D perhaps TRBD2 (5 bases). The CDR3 covers 13 residues. Germline V CDR1 and CDR2: SEHNR, FQNEAQ (reference sequence). V lost 1 base to trimming and J lost 5 bases, with 7 bases between them. CDR3 in DNA: TGTGCCAGCAGCTTAGATCGGGGAGATACGCAGTATTTT. It specifies CASSLDRGDTQYF.

The chain has TRBV30 and TRBJ2-2; TRBD1 agrees at 8 bases. The CDR3 runs to 13 residues. The J segment lost 1 base and the V segment lost 5 bases, leaving 0 bases of the junction unmatched. Per germline, CDR1 GTSNPN and CDR2 SVGIG (reference sequence). In DNA, the CDR3 is TGTGCCTGGGGACAGGGGAACACCGGGGAGCTGTTTTTT. This translates into CAWGQGNTGELFF.

This clone showed up just a few times. The chain combines TRBV6-1 with TRBJ2-7; perhaps TRBD2 as D (6 bases). The CDR3 spans 15 residues. V was cut by 4 bases and J by 3 bases, with 16 bases left in between. CDR1 is MNHNS and CDR2 is SASEGT in the germline V gene. CDR3 region: CASSGEQWRGYEQYF. For the CDR3, the DNA is TGTGCCAGCAGTGGGGAACAGTGGAGGGGCTACGAGCAGTACTTC.

This clone was detected once. The chain is built from TRBV6-5 and TRBJ1-2; 12 bases match TRBD1. The J segment lost 7 bases and the V segment lost 2 bases, leaving 2 bases of the junction unmatched. Germline-derived CDR1 and CDR2 are MNHEY and SVGAGI. The CDR3 has 14 residues. This chain's CDR3 is CASSYGGQGAGYTF. CDR3 DNA sequence: TGTGCCAGCAGTTACGGGGGACAGGGGGCTGGCTACACCTTC.

This sequence joins TRBV6-5 and TRBJ2-1; 7 bases fit TRBD1. The germline V gene encodes CDR1 MNHEY and CDR2 SVGAGI. The J segment lost 3 bases and the V segment lost 5 bases, leaving 7 bases of the junction unmatched. The CDR3 is made up of 15 amino acids. In nucleotides, the CDR3 is TGTGCCAGCAGTCCCGACAGGGCTATCTACAATGAGCAGTTCTTC. The encoded protein is CASSPDRAIYNEQFF.

A remark on this clone: An end of the junction does not agree with germline; a read error may underlie this. The chain carries TRBV7-3 and TRBJ2-5, with 11 bases that match TRBD1. The tail of the sequence fits TRBJ2-7 better, so the J call may be wrong. CDR1 is SGHTA, CDR2 FQGTGA, per germline. The length of the CDR3 is 15 residues. The CDR3 sequence is CASSITGTGGYEQYF. CDR3 coding DNA: TGTGCCAGCAGCATAACCGGGACAGGGGGCTACGAGCAGTACTTC.

The chain uses TRBV29-1 and TRBJ2-1; D possibly corresponds to TRBD2 (6 bases). Looked up from germline, CDR1 is SQVTM and CDR2 is ANQGSEA. This CDR3 is 14 amino acids long. Trimming took off 7 bases at V and 0 bases at J, with 13 bases between the two ends. CDR3 nucleotides: TGCAGCGGAAGTAGCGGATACTCCTACAATGAGCAGTTCTTC. Encoded protein: CSGSSGYSYNEQFF.

The rearrangement links TRBV7-9 to TRBJ2-7, with no clear D. CDR1 is SEHNR, CDR2 FQNEAQ, per germline (reference sequence). There are 12 residues in the CDR3. With 4 bases removed from V and 4 bases from J, the gap between germline ends came to 8 bases. The CDR3 bases are TGTGCCAGCAGCTCAGCCCTATACGAGCAGTACTTC. It codes for CASSSALYEQYF. The variable domain in full, completed from reference TRBV7-9 and TRBJ2-7, reads DTGVSQNPRHKITKRGQNVTFRCDPISEHNRLYWYRQTLGQGPEFLTYFQNEAQLEKSRLLSDRFSAERPKGSFSTLEIQRTEQGDSAMYLCASSSALYEQYFGPGTRLTVT.

This clone appeared once. This chain uses TRBV5-1 with TRBJ2-7; 9 bases are shared with TRBD1. CDR3 length: 14 amino acids. V gave up 3 bases and J gave up 6 bases; unmatched junction bases: 7. Germline V gene lookup returns CDR1 SGHRS and CDR2 YFSETQ. CDR3 nucleotide sequence: TGCGCCAGCAGCTACCGGGACAGGGCGCGCGAGCAGTACTTC. Protein sequence: CASSYRDRAREQYF.

In this sample, this clone turned up once. The gene calls are TRBV30 and TRBJ2-7; TRBD1 agrees at 7 bases. Germline loops: CDR1 GTSNPN, CDR2 SVGIG (reference sequence). The CDR3 length is 16 residues. V was clipped by 1 base and J by 5 bases; unmatched bases: 14. CDR3 in amino acids: CAWSATGTVSSHEQYF. CDR3 DNA sequence: TGTGCCTGGAGTGCAACCGGGACAGTATCATCCCACGAGCAGTACTTC.

This clone appeared a single time. The chain is built from TRBV18 and TRBJ2-1, with 10 nucleotides matching TRBD2. The junction had 6 bases not matched to a gene; V was cut back by 3 bases and J by 7 bases. From germline, CDR1 is KGHSH and CDR2 LQKENI. The CDR3 is 15 residues long. CDR3 bases: TGTGCCAGCTCACCTGCAGCGGGGGGGAGGAATGAGCAGTTCTTC. Its translation is CASSPAAGGRNEQFF.

J is TRBJ2-7 and V is TRBV2, with D tentatively TRBD2 (6 bases). Trimming took 9 bases from V and 2 from J, leaving 11 bases between them. In germline, CDR1 is SNHLY, CDR2 FYNNEI. The CDR3 sequence is 12 residues long. CDR3 amino acids: CARGLDPYEQYF. CDR3 sequence (DNA): TGTGCCAGGGGACTGGATCCCTACGAGCAGTACTTC.

This clone was recorded a few times. This sequence joins TRBV4-1 and TRBJ2-7; TRBD2 might be the D (7 bases). CDR1 MGHRA and CDR2 YSYEKL come from the germline V gene. V dropped 0 bases and J dropped 0 bases, with 15 bases sitting between them. This CDR3 is built from 17 residues. CDR3 in DNA: TGCGCCAGCAGCCAAGACCTCTGGGGGGGGGCCTCCTACGAGCAGTACTTC. This gives the protein CASSQDLWGGASYEQYF.

The chain recombines TRBV13 with TRBJ2-3; 7 bases map to TRBD1. Per the germline V gene, CDR1 is PRHDT and CDR2 is FYEKMQ (reference sequence). CDR3 length equals 14 residues. V lost 7 bases to trimming and J lost 2 bases; unmatched junction nucleotides: 6. The CDR3 sequence is CASKGAGPTDTQYF. The CDR3 DNA sequence: TGTGCCAGCAAGGGGGCCGGACCCACAGATACGCAGTATTTT.

This chain uses TRBV6-1 with TRBJ2-3; 8 bases are a match to TRBD2. The CDR3 length is 20 residues. The germline gives CDR1 MNHNS, CDR2 SASEGT. V lost 1 base, J lost 3 bases, and 18 bases stayed unmatched. The DNA of the CDR3 is TGTGCCAGCAGTGAAGTATCGGGAGGGAGGGCCGCAGTAAGGACAGATACGCAGTATTTT. Protein: CASSEVSGGRAAVRTDTQYF.

V and J are TRBV7-9 and TRBJ2-1; D perhaps matches TRBD2 (6 bases). CDR3 length equals 13 residues. The germline V gene has CDR1 SEHNR and CDR2 FQNEAQ (reference sequence). Trimming cost V 1 base and J 10 bases, with 11 bases left between them. CDR3 loop: CASSLDTGEEQFF. As DNA, the CDR3 is TGTGCCAGCAGCTTAGACACGGGAGAGGAGCAGTTCTTC. The whole variable domain, remainder taken from reference TRBV7-9 and TRBJ2-1, is DTGVSQNPRHKITKRGQNVTFRCDPISEHNRLYWYRQTLGQGPEFLTYFQNEAQLEKSRLLSDRFSAERPKGSFSTLEIQRTEQGDSAMYLCASSLDTGEEQFFGPGTRLTVL.